This TCR beta chain was retrieved from a study of post-analysis software for immune sequencing data (dated by TCRdb to the mid-2010s). Some background on the complete study: Recorded disease courses included relapsing-remitting, secondary progressive and progressive-relapsing multiple sclerosis, with some patients lacking subtype annotation. Patient repertoires were compared against over ten previously published healthy control repertoires from donors aged about 6 to 27 years. A subset of samples was prepared in parallel using single-end sample barcoding, then pooled and co-amplified after Illumina adapter ligation. The paper as a whole reports these results and caveats: The control group was slightly older than the multiple sclerosis patient group. Direct clustering with F measure showed strong co-clustering of samples prepared in the same batch, prompting a batch-effect correction. Compared with controls, multiple sclerosis patients had significantly lower normalized Chao1 diversity, a finding suggesting substantial peripheral T-cell clonal expansion. Patients showed significantly higher frequencies than controls for five TRBV segments, among them TRBV5-6, TRBV5-1 and TRBV20-1.

Libraries were constructed by PCR. Sequencer: Illumina HiSeq 2500. To reduce PCR and sequencing biases, unique molecular identifiers were built into the TCR beta cDNA libraries. Approximately 500,000 cDNA molecules were obtained per 1 to 10 million input T cells, so each molecule approximated one T cell. The patient libraries were prepared and sequenced using the same protocol as the earlier healthy control dataset. Samples belonging to the same batch were prepared together, multiplexed and sequenced on a shared HiSeq lane. Turning to the authors' computational methods: Raw barcoded reads were processed with MIGEC, discarding single-read molecular identifier groups before consensus assembly and CDR3 extraction. VDJtools was used for post-analysis of the clonotype tables, with diversity normalized by down-sampling every dataset to the smallest sample size. To correct batch-related cross-sample contamination, repertoire overlap clustering matched CDR3 amino acid sequences but not nucleotide sequences. TCRdb handled the public reads itself, with Q25 trimming in fastp and clone calling in MiXCR, and kept productive beta chains. Identical CDR3 proteins give one entry, which carries the most common genes and DNA. What appears here as the V and J calls and clone size reflects TCRdb's work, not the paper's. The sample table lists approximately 460,000 distinct CDR3 sequences, over 35% of them with a count of one. The ten largest make up around 10% of the sample.

This clonotype appeared a few times. Its antigen is still unknown. The record has no base qualities; no much larger clone is one base away. TCR beta repertoires were profiled from peripheral blood of 10 to 15 young patients with multiple sclerosis to demonstrate the VDJtools post-analysis software. The patients with multiple sclerosis were children and adolescents between roughly 6 and 16 years of age. V is pared back by 6 bases and J by 0 bases, with 13 bases lying between the germline termini. The germline V gene sets CDR1 to MDHEN and CDR2 to SYDVKM. From the cysteine up to the phenylalanine, the CDR3 has a length of 15 residues. Just the 45-base CDR3 DNA is kept, in frame starting at base 1.

The sequenced material came from blood. The receptor's source is a girl aged 5-17 years with multiple sclerosis. The receptor chain draws on TRBV28 and TRBJ2-3; TRBD1 could be the D gene, as 6 bases match. In nucleotide form, the sequence is TGTGCCAGCAGCATAGGACAGTGGAGCACAGATACGCAGTATTTT. This yields the protein CASSIGQWSTDTQYF.